The present T cell receptor beta chain was sequenced within a study of immune evolution from preneoplasia to lung adenocarcinoma. Study conclusions and caveats: Clonality was highest in normal lung, lower in later-stage lesions apparently. From normal lung to invasive adenocarcinoma, top clone frequencies appeared to decrease.

A word on this clone: Antigen: not known.

Here immunoSEQ multiplex PCR was the method, and the copy in TCRdb shows in-frame clones only, minus some. Of about 5,000 clones listed, approximately 85% are singletons. Histologic diagnosis was independently verified by two lung pathologists. Macro-dissection enriched premalignant or tumor cells before nucleic acid extraction. This CDR3 region has 14 residues. Germline V gives CDR1 SGHDT, CDR2 YYEEEE. V was shortened by 4 bases and J by 5 bases, with 13 bases between the two germline ends. The source of this sequence is an older person with lung adenocarcinoma. Sequenced input: FFPE atypical adenomatous hyperplasia tissue from the lung. Subset here: atypical adenomatous hyperplasia (AAH), lung preneoplasia. V usage is TRBV5-6 and J usage is TRBJ1-5; the D is unclear. CDR3 sequence (DNA): TGTGCCAGCAGCATACGAAGAAGAGATCAGCCCCAGCATTTT. Amino acids: CASSIRRRDQPQHF.